This T cell receptor (beta chain) originates from a study of T cells in Graves' hyperthyroidism and ophthalmopathy. This clonotype has a count of ten or more. Amplification yielded TCR beta CDR3 regions, with RNA transcripts as the source. A first-round RT-PCR of the TCR CDR3 used the HTBI primer set. TCRdb re-analysed the multiplex PCR reads in MiXCR, keeping a single row per CDR3 protein. The sample includes about 700,000 distinct CDR3 sequences, approximately 14% of them seen just once. Trimming at V came to 3 bases and at J to 7 bases, leaving 8 bases not matched to a gene. CDR3 length equals 16 residues. Germline lookup yields CDR1 SNHLY and CDR2 FYNNEI.

Sequencing was carried out using blood. The chain employs TRBV2 and TRBJ2-3, with 12 bases fitting TRBD2. The receptor's source is a woman aged 18-29 years with Graves' hyperthyroidism. The CDR3 here is CASSERLAGVKHTQYF. In nucleotides, the CDR3 is TGTGCCAGCAGTGAGCGACTAGCGGGAGTTAAACATACGCAGTATTTT. Full variable domain (remainder filled in from reference TRBV2 and TRBJ2-3): EPEVTQTPSHQVTQMGQEVILRCVPISNHLYFYWYRQILGQKVEFLVSFYNNEISEKSEIFDDQFSVERPDGSNFTLKIRSTKLEDSAMYFCASSERLAGVKHTQYFGPGTRLTVL.